In its sample, the clone carrying this TCR beta chain was seen once. The sample originates from a study of blood T cell repertoires in COVID-19. Study information: Both acute and convalescent COVID-19 samples were obtained from the United States, Italy and Spain. Sample material is recorded as cDNA or gDNA derived from T cells, B-cell-depleted T cells, or PBMCs.

The authors' processing: Reference gene primer amplification in the assay estimated nucleated cell counts. TCRdb's table, derived via immunoSEQ multiplex PCR, lists solely in-frame clones and lacks some. The D gene and trimming were derived from the DNA, and the V and J assignments and clone size from that table. The sample gives about 210,000 clones, around nine tenths of which show up once; around 4.8% is in the top ten. This sequence originates from a woman between 35 and 50 years old with acute or convalescent COVID-19. Sequenced sample: peripheral blood.

The DNA for the CDR3 is TGTGCCAGAGACAGAGAAGACAATCAGCCCCAGCATTTT. Translating gives CARDREDNQPQHF. The chain links TRBV27 to TRBJ1-5; D perhaps matches TRBD1 (5 bases). The CDR3 length is 13 residues. In germline, CDR1 is MNHEY, CDR2 SMNVEV (reference sequence). Trimming stripped 9 bases from V and 3 bases from J, with 12 bases between.